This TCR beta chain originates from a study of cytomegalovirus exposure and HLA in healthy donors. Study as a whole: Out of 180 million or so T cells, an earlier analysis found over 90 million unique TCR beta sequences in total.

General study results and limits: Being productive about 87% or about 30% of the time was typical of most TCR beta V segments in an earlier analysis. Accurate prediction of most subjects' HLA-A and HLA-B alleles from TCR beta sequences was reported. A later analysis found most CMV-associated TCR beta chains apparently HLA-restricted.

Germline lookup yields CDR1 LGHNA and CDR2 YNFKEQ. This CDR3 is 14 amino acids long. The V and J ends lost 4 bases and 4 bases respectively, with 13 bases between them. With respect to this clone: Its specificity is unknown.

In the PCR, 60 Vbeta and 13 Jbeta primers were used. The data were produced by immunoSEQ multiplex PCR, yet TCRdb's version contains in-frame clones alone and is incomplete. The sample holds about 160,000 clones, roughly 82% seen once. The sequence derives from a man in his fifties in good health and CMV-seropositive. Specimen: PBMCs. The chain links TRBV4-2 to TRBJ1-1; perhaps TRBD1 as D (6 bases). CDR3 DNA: TGTGCCAGCAGCCTAAAATCCAGGGGCACTGAAGCTTTCTTT. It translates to CASSLKSRGTEAFF.